The rows below give T cell receptor beta chains drawn from one sample of a study of blood T cell repertoires in COVID-19. Assay used: immunoSEQ multiplex PCR; TCRdb lists only in-frame clones, some missing. The sample lists fewer than 40,000 clones, around nine tenths occurring once. Material: peripheral blood. The receptors stem from a human donor in a cohort sampled during active COVID-19. CDR3s include the opening cysteine and the closing phenylalanine or tryptophan. The order of the fields is CDR3 length, V gene, CDR3 protein.

len: 14; v_gene: TRBV7-9; CDR3aa: CASSSTGTGIEQYF
len: 18; v_gene: TRBV7-9; CDR3aa: CASSAGQGFSSGANVLTF
len: 12; v_gene: TRBV19; CDR3aa: CASSPTNGELFF
len: 18; v_gene: TRBV4-1; CDR3aa: CASSQEGLAGGWTGELFF
len: 16; v_gene: TRBV7-6; CDR3aa: CASSLGLGAFDNEQFF
len: 15; v_gene: TRBV11-3; CDR3aa: CASSFSGYSTDTQYF
len: 15; v_gene: TRBV7-3; CDR3aa: CASAPSGTPNTEAFF
len: 15; v_gene: TRBV5-5; CDR3aa: CASRLGPGVAELYTF
len: 14; v_gene: TRBV6-4; CDR3aa: CASSDQTGSDEQFF
len: 16; v_gene: TRBV7-2; CDR3aa: CASNPRVTSGNNEQFF
len: 15; v_gene: TRBV4-2; CDR3aa: CASSQGGTGVGEQYF
len: 15; v_gene: TRBV5-1; CDR3aa: CASSPAGFITDTQYF
len: 13; v_gene: TRBV6-2/TRBV6-3; CDR3aa: CASSGSTDTEAFF
len: 13; v_gene: TRBV18; CDR3aa: CASSPGGRQPQHF
len: 18; v_gene: TRBV5-4; CDR3aa: CASMQLGFRERDKETQYF
len: 13; v_gene: TRBV18; CDR3aa: CASSPDTNYGYTF
len: 16; v_gene: TRBV30; CDR3aa: CAWVGGQTGGGFGYTF
len: 14; v_gene: TRBV28; CDR3aa: CASSLLDRVYGYTF
len: 14; v_gene: TRBV30; CDR3aa: CAWIRTSGYNEQFF
len: 14; v_gene: TRBV27; CDR3aa: CASSAFRDSEKLFF
len: 14; v_gene: TRBV10-3; CDR3aa: CAISDITRWAGYTF
len: 15; v_gene: TRBV7-2; CDR3aa: CASSLTGLAISEQYF
len: 14; v_gene: TRBV7-9; CDR3aa: CASSLTGTSVEQFF
len: 15; v_gene: TRBV7-6; CDR3aa: CASSPVSGPGYEQYF
len: 15; v_gene: TRBV27; CDR3aa: CASRPQTHFSYEQYF
len: 15; v_gene: TRBV2; CDR3aa: CASRAGGSIENEQFF
len: 13; v_gene: TRBV11-2; CDR3aa: CASSLVGGYEQYF
len: 15; v_gene: TRBV6-5; CDR3aa: CASRADLTSGETQYF
len: 12; v_gene: TRBV3-1/TRBV3-2; CDR3aa: CASSHAGEEQYF
len: 15; v_gene: TRBV7-6; CDR3aa: CASSSGTGNTDTQYF
len: 14; v_gene: TRBV11-2; CDR3aa: CASSLELVQETQYF
len: 15; v_gene: TRBV5-6; CDR3aa: CASSLAVAGGNIQYF
len: 16; v_gene: TRBV5-1; CDR3aa: CASSSYPGAANYGYTF
len: 12; v_gene: TRBV5-1; CDR3aa: CASSLTGGAQYF
len: 13; v_gene: TRBV7-6; CDR3aa: CASSSLLANEQFF